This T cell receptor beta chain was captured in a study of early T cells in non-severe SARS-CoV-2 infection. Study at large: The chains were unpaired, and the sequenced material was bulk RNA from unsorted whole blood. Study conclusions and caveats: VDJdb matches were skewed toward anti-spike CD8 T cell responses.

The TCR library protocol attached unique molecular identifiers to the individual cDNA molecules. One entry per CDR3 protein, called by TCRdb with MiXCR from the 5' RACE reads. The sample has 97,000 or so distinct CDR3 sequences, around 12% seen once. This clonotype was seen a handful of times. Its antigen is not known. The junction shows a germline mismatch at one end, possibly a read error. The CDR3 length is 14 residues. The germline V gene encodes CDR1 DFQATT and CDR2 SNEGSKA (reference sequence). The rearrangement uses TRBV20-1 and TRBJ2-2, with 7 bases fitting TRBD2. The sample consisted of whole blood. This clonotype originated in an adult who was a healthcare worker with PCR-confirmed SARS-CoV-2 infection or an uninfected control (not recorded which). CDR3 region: CSARGLVMGGELFF. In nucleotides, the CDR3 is TGCAGTGCCAGAGGACTAGTTATGGGCGGGGAGCTGTTTTTT.